Listed below are T cell receptor beta chains from one sample, sequenced in a study of immune evolution from preneoplasia to lung adenocarcinoma. TCRdb's copy holds only in-frame clones and misses some; the assay was immunoSEQ multiplex PCR. Here the sample spans some 5,600 clones, 80% being singletons. The specimen sequenced was FFPE normal lung tissue adjacent to the tumor. Every receptor here comes from a person aged 50-75 years with lung adenocarcinoma. CDR3s include the opening cysteine and the closing phenylalanine or tryptophan. The D gene is left open where the match is weak. Only part of the rows carry a size: once, few, many, or a class if the clone is expanded.

J: TRBJ2-7; size: .; D: .; V: TRBV4-1; DNA: TGCGCCAGCAGCCAAGAAAGGGGCCCTTCCTACGAGCAGTACTTC; CDR3: CASSQERGPSYEQYF
J: TRBJ2-1; size: once; D: TRBD1; V: TRBV11-2; DNA: TGTGCCAGCAGCTTTTCCCCTACAGGGGGGTGGCAGTTCTTC; CDR3: CASSFSPTGGWQFF
J: TRBJ2-3; size: .; D: TRBD2; V: TRBV6-5; DNA: TGTGCCAGCAGTTACTCGACTAGCGGGAGCACAGATACGCAGTATTTT; CDR3: CASSYSTSGSTDTQYF
J: TRBJ2-3; size: .; D: TRBD2; V: TRBV15; DNA: TGTGCCACCAGCGGGGGACTAGCCGTCTCGGATACGCAGTATTTT; CDR3: CATSGGLAVSDTQYF
J: TRBJ2-3; size: .; D: TRBD1; V: TRBV9; DNA: TGTGCCAGCAGCGTAGGTGGCAGGGGGCCCACAGATACGCAGTATTTT; CDR3: CASSVGGRGPTDTQYF
J: TRBJ2-1; size: .; D: .; V: TRBV15; DNA: TGTGCCACCAGCAGAGATCGGACACCAACCCTCTATGAGCAGTTCTTC; CDR3: CATSRDRTPTLYEQFF
J: TRBJ2-1; size: .; D: TRBD2; V: TRBV7-2; DNA: TGTGCCAGCAGCTTACAACCGGCTAGCGGGAGTAATGAGCAGTTCTTC; CDR3: CASSLQPASGSNEQFF
J: TRBJ1-3; size: .; D: TRBD1; V: TRBV30; DNA: TGTGCCTGGAGCCCGGACAGGATCTCTGGAAACACCATATATTTT; CDR3: CAWSPDRISGNTIYF
J: TRBJ2-7; size: .; D: .; V: TRBV19; DNA: TGTGCCAGTAGTACCCAAGGGGGGAGGCCCTTGGAGCAGTACTTC; CDR3: CASSTQGGRPLEQYF
J: TRBJ2-1; size: .; D: TRBD2; V: TRBV11-3; DNA: TGTGCCAGCAGCTTATTTTTAGCGGGAGCGGTCCAGTTCTTC; CDR3: CASSLFLAGAVQFF
J: TRBJ2-1; size: .; D: .; V: TRBV12-5; DNA: TGTGCTAGTGCCCCCGAAGGGATGAGCTACAATGAGCAGTTCTTC; CDR3: CASAPEGMSYNEQFF
J: TRBJ2-1; size: few; D: .; V: TRBV28; DNA: TGTGCCAGCAGTCCACAGGGAGTTAAGTCCTACAATGAGCAGTTCTTC; CDR3: CASSPQGVKSYNEQFF
J: TRBJ2-1; size: once; D: .; V: TRBV11-3; DNA: TGTACCAGCAGGAGCCGCGCTGAGCAGTTCTTC; CDR3: CTSRSRAEQFF
J: TRBJ2-5; size: .; D: .; V: TRBV7-8; DNA: TGTGCCAGCAGCTCGGAAGAGACCCAGTACTTC; CDR3: CASSSEETQYF
J: TRBJ2-3; size: .; D: .; V: TRBV7-9; DNA: TGTGCCAGCAGCTTAACTGCGGCAGATACGCAGTATTTT; CDR3: CASSLTAADTQYF
J: TRBJ1-1; size: .; D: TRBD1; V: TRBV9; DNA: TGTGCCAGCAGCGTTAGCTCCGGACAGGGAACTGAAGCTTTCTTT; CDR3: CASSVSSGQGTEAFF
J: TRBJ2-7; size: .; D: TRBD1; V: TRBV5-1; DNA: TGCGCCAGCAGCCAGGGACAGGGACCCTACGAGCAGTACTTC; CDR3: CASSQGQGPYEQYF
J: TRBJ1-4; size: .; D: TRBD1; V: TRBV30; DNA: TGTGCCTGGAGTGCGCCCGGGACAGGGGGCGCGGAAAAACTGTTTTTT; CDR3: CAWSAPGTGGAEKLFF
J: TRBJ2-3; size: .; D: .; V: TRBV6-5; DNA: TGTGCCAGCAGTTACTCGATAGGAGAGGCTGTTGAGTATTTT; CDR3: CASSYSIGEAVEYF
J: TRBJ1-1; size: once; D: TRBD1; V: TRBV11-2; DNA: TGTGCCAGCAGCGCGATACAGGGGCGAAGCACTGAAGCTTTCTTT; CDR3: CASSAIQGRSTEAFF
J: TRBJ1-2; size: .; D: .; V: TRBV30; DNA: TGTGCCTGGAGTGTAACCCCAATGTTGGGGGCGTATGGCTACACCTTC; CDR3: CAWSVTPMLGAYGYTF
J: TRBJ2-5; size: .; D: TRBD1; V: TRBV11-2; DNA: TGTGCCAGCAGCGCCGGAGACAGGGGTCATGGAGAGACCCAGTACTTC; CDR3: CASSAGDRGHGETQYF
J: TRBJ2-7; size: .; D: TRBD1; V: TRBV5-6; DNA: TGTGCCAGCAGCTTCCCGCCCGGGACAGTAATGAGGGAGCAGTACTTC; CDR3: CASSFPPGTVMREQYF
J: TRBJ1-1; size: .; D: .; V: TRBV4-2; DNA: TGTGCCAGCAGCCTAGATGGACAGATGAACACTGAAGCTTTCTTT; CDR3: CASSLDGQMNTEAFF
J: TRBJ2-3; size: .; D: .; V: TRBV9; DNA: TGTGCCAGCAGCGTAGGGGGAAATACGCAGTATTTT; CDR3: CASSVGGNTQYF
J: TRBJ1-2; size: .; D: TRBD1; V: TRBV10-3; DNA: TGTGCCATCAGTGAACGGACAGGGGTTGGGAATGGCTACACCTTC; CDR3: CAISERTGVGNGYTF
J: TRBJ2-7; size: .; D: TRBD1; V: TRBV9; DNA: TGTGCCAGCAGCGCCCGGGACAGGGGCTCCTACGAGCAGTACTTC; CDR3: CASSARDRGSYEQYF
J: TRBJ1-4; size: .; D: .; V: TRBV18; DNA: TGTGCCAGCCACAGCACTAATGAAAAACTGTTTTTT; CDR3: CASHSTNEKLFF
J: TRBJ2-2; size: few; D: .; V: TRBV28; DNA: TGTGCCAGCAGTTTCTCCCACCTCACCGGGGAGCTGTTTTTT; CDR3: CASSFSHLTGELFF
J: TRBJ2-5; size: .; D: TRBD1; V: TRBV27; DNA: TGTGCCAGCAGTGTGGACAGGGGGCAAGAGACCCAGTACTTC; CDR3: CASSVDRGQETQYF
J: TRBJ1-5; size: .; D: .; V: TRBV10-1; DNA: TGCGCCAGCAGGAAGGTTGGGGGTGGGGATAGCAATCAGCCCCAGCATTTT; CDR3: CASRKVGGGDSNQPQHF
J: TRBJ2-3; size: .; D: TRBD2; V: TRBV4-1; DNA: TGCGCCAGCAGCCCCGGGACTAGTGGGGCAGATACGCAGTATTTT; CDR3: CASSPGTSGADTQYF
J: TRBJ2-7; size: .; D: TRBD1; V: TRBV6-5; DNA: TGTGCCAGCAGTTACTCGAGACAGGGGGATCGCGAGCAGTACTTC; CDR3: CASSYSRQGDREQYF
J: TRBJ1-5; size: .; D: .; V: TRBV18; DNA: TGTGCCAGCTCACCAGAATGGGGGGTAGCTCAGCCCCAGCATTTT; CDR3: CASSPEWGVAQPQHF
J: TRBJ1-2; size: .; D: .; V: TRBV29-1; DNA: TGCAGCGTTGATGGGTGGGGGAGTGTGGGGGAAAGATGGGATGGCTACACCTTC; CDR3: CSVDGWGSVGERWDGYTF
J: TRBJ2-3; size: .; D: .; V: TRBV5-1; DNA: TGCGCCAGCAGCTTGGAAGATACGCAGTATTTT; CDR3: CASSLEDTQYF
J: TRBJ1-5; size: .; D: TRBD1; V: TRBV6-1; DNA: TGTGCCAGCAGTGAAGGACAGGGAGTCCAGCCCCAGCATTTT; CDR3: CASSEGQGVQPQHF
J: TRBJ2-1; size: .; D: .; V: TRBV19; DNA: TGTGCCAGTAGTTATAGGGGGAGGCGTCAGGGGAATGAGCAGTTCTTC; CDR3: CASSYRGRRQGNEQFF
J: TRBJ1-2; size: .; D: .; V: TRBV6-1; DNA: TGTGCCAGCAGTGAAGATAGTACAGCTGTCTACACCTTC; CDR3: CASSEDSTAVYTF
J: TRBJ2-1; size: few; D: .; V: TRBV7-2; DNA: TGTGCCAGCAGCTACCTGGGAGGAAACAATGAGCAGTTCTTC; CDR3: CASSYLGGNNEQFF
J: TRBJ1-4; size: large; D: .; V: TRBV28; DNA: TGTGCCAGCAATCAGGGGACTAATGAAAAACTGTTTTTT; CDR3: CASNQGTNEKLFF
J: TRBJ2-1; size: .; D: TRBD1; V: TRBV15; DNA: TGTGCCACCCAAGGCCGGGACAGGGAATACAATGAGCAGTTCTTC; CDR3: CATQGRDREYNEQFF
J: TRBJ1-1; size: .; D: .; V: TRBV6-1; DNA: TGTGCCAGCAGTGAAGAGGCAGGTTCCCGAGAGAGGGCTTTCTTT; CDR3: CASSEEAGSRERAFF
J: TRBJ2-3; size: .; D: TRBD2; V: TRBV7-2; DNA: TGTGCCAGCAGATACGGGACTACACTAAGCACAGATACGCAGTATTTT; CDR3: CASRYGTTLSTDTQYF
J: TRBJ2-2; size: few; D: .; V: TRBV5-1; DNA: TGCGCCAGCAGCTCTGGGGCAAACACCGGGGAGCTGTTTTTT; CDR3: CASSSGANTGELFF